The 32 T cell receptor beta chains listed next were all sequenced from one sample in a study of shared clonotypes between healthy human individuals. Libraries were prepared by immunoSEQ multiplex PCR; TCRdb keeps only in-frame clonotypes and omits some of them. The sample lists millions of clones; roughly 91% were seen once. CD45RO negativity and positive selection for CCR7 defined naive CD8 cells, a population that excluded terminally differentiated effector memory CD45RA+ cells. The sample taken for sequencing was naive CD8+ T cells from PBMCs. These receptor sequences come from a man aged 18 to 30 in good health. Some clones in this sample may be carry-over from other donors' samples.

With regard to this clone: A junction boundary mismatches the germline segment, possibly from a read error. The chain has TRBV28 and TRBJ2-7, with D unresolved. The length of the CDR3 is 14 residues. Per the germline V gene, CDR1 is MDHEN and CDR2 is SYDVKM. CDR3 sequence reads: CASSPIPPYGLPIF. For the CDR3, the DNA is TGTGCCAGCAGTCCCATTCCCCCATACGGTCTACCGATTTTC.

The chain recombines TRBV19 with TRBJ2-7; TRBD2 matches at 10 bases. CDR1 and CDR2 (germline): LNHDA, SQIVND (reference sequence). CDR3 size: 16 residues. Trimming removed 3 bases from V and 5 bases from J; junction bases left unmatched: 10. The DNA for the CDR3 is TGTGCCAGTAGTATCCCTTCACTAGCGGGACACGACGAGCAGTACTTC. Its translation is CASSIPSLAGHDEQYF.

The chain is built from TRBV6-5 and TRBJ1-5, with D possibly TRBD1 on 6 matching bases. V was pared by 6 bases and J by 2 bases, with 14 bases between. CDR1 is MNHEY, CDR2 SVGAGI, per germline. The CDR3 contains 15 residues. The CDR3 is CASSNQGIGNQPQHF. The CDR3 bases are TGTGCCAGCAGCAATCAGGGGATTGGCAATCAGCCCCAGCATTTT.

This clone was counted once. This chain joins TRBV4-2 and TRBJ2-7, with a tentative D call TRBD1 (5 bases). The CDR3 length is 18 residues. CDR1 and CDR2 (germline): LGHNA, YNFKEQ. Trimming left V 0 bases short and J 3 bases short, with 21 bases between. The CDR3 here is CASSQDSRQGLVRYEQYF. The CDR3 DNA reads as TGTGCCAGCAGCCAAGATTCAAGGCAGGGTCTAGTGCGCTACGAGCAGTACTTC.

The chain uses TRBV25-1 and TRBJ2-1; D call uncertain. This CDR3 has 13 amino acids. Germline CDR1 and CDR2: MGHDK and SYGVNS. V was pared by 2 bases and J by 1 base, with 3 bases between. The CDR3 sequence: CASSEISYNEQFF. The DNA of the CDR3 is TGTGCCAGCAGTGAAATATCCTACAATGAGCAGTTCTTC.

The V call is TRBV29-1, the J call TRBJ2-2; 7 bases line up with TRBD1. This CDR3 comprises 14 residues. The ends lost 6 bases at V and 2 bases at J; junction bases unmatched: 6. Germline V gene data show CDR1 as SQVTM and CDR2 as ANQGSEA. The DNA of the CDR3 is TGCAGCGTGCAAACAGGGGACAACACCGGGGAGCTGTTTTTT. Protein product: CSVQTGDNTGELFF.

The CDR3 sequence is CASSYMTGAGYEQYF. The CDR3 DNA reads TGTGCCAGCAGTTATATGACAGGGGCCGGGTACGAGCAGTACTTC. The chain links TRBV6-5 to TRBJ2-7; 8 nucleotides agree with TRBD1. The CDR3 is 15 amino acids. With V trimmed by 3 bases and J by 4 bases, 8 bases remained unmatched. The germline CDR1 and CDR2 sequences are MNHEY and SVGAGI.

The chain is built from TRBV6-1 and TRBJ1-5, with TRBD1 matching 11 bases. The junction had 8 bases not matched to a gene; V was cut back by 4 bases and J by 0 bases. CDR1 and CDR2 from the germline V gene are MNHNS and SASEGT. The CDR3 covers 18 residues. This chain's CDR3 is CASSVLGTGGTSNQPQHF. The CDR3 DNA sequence: TGTGCCAGCAGTGTACTCGGGACAGGGGGAACTAGCAATCAGCCCCAGCATTTT.

The CDR3 DNA follows: TGCAGCGTCCCGGCTTTAGGAGGGGATAGGAACACCGGGGAGCTGTTTTTT. Its translation is CSVPALGGDRNTGELFF. The J gene is TRBJ2-2, the V gene TRBV29-1; possible D gene TRBD2, 6 bases. V shed 6 bases and J shed 1 base, with 21 bases lying between them. The CDR3 runs to 17 residues. Germline values: CDR1 SQVTM, CDR2 ANQGSEA.

The V gene is TRBV28, the J gene TRBJ2-2; D not certain. Per the germline V gene, CDR1 is MDHEN and CDR2 is SYDVKM. Trimming removed 9 bases at V and 7 bases at J, with 15 bases between. The CDR3 sequence is 13 residues long. The CDR3 DNA reads as TGTGCCAGTCACGTCGGGTGGGGCGGGGAGCTGTTTTTT. This encodes CASHVGWGGELFF.

The gene calls are TRBV27 and TRBJ2-7, with D possibly called TRBD1 or TRBD2 (5 bases each). This CDR3 region has 14 residues. Trimming left V 7 bases short and J 5 bases short, with 18 bases between. Per germline, CDR1 MNHEY and CDR2 SMNVEV (reference sequence). This CDR3 is CASTWSGGAHEQYF. The CDR3 coding sequence is TGTGCCAGCACGTGGAGCGGTGGGGCCCACGAGCAGTACTTC.

The chain carries TRBV7-2 and TRBJ1-5; D call uncertain. This CDR3 region has 19 residues. The V gene's germline CDR1 is SGHTA and CDR2 FQGNSA. Trimming took off 1 base at V and 0 bases at J, with 19 bases between the two ends. This CDR3 reads CASSLVADYYSYSNQPQHF. The CDR3 bases are TGTGCCAGCAGCTTAGTGGCGGACTATTATTCCTATAGCAATCAGCCCCAGCATTTT.

The table lists this clone with a count of one. The chain recombines TRBV4-1 with TRBJ2-5; 9 bases match TRBD1. After removal of 8 bases from V and 5 bases from J, the junction contained 12 bases not matched to a gene. CDR3 size: 15 residues. CDR1 and CDR2 from the germline V gene are MGHRA and YSYEKL. For the CDR3, the DNA is TGCGCCAGCTCGATCGGGACAGGGTCAGTGGAGACCCAGTACTTC. Its translation: CASSIGTGSVETQYF.

The chain uses TRBV16 and TRBJ1-1; possibly TRBD1 for D (5 bases). The CDR3 loop spans 16 amino acids. Trimming took off 4 bases at V and 1 base at J, with 16 bases between the two ends. Germline V gene data show CDR1 as KGHSY and CDR2 as FQNENV. CDR3 residues: CASSPAYTTENTEAFF. CDR3 nucleotides: TGTGCCAGCAGCCCCGCTTACACGACAGAGAACACTGAAGCTTTCTTT. The full variable domain, rest sourced from reference TRBV16 and TRBJ1-1, is GEEVAQTPKHLVRGEGQKAKLYCAPIKGHSYVFWYQQVLKNEFKFLISFQNENVFDETGMPKERFSAKCLPNSPCSLEIQATKLEDSAVYFCASSPAYTTENTEAFFGQGTRLTVV.

The J gene is TRBJ2-1, the V gene TRBV7-9, with a weak D call TRBD2 (6 bases). The V end lost 7 bases, the J end lost 8 bases, and 21 bases lay between the germline ends. This CDR3 has 15 amino acids. The V gene's germline CDR1 is SEHNR and CDR2 FQNEAQ (reference sequence). CDR3 sequence reads: CASILTGLPNHEQFF. In DNA form, the CDR3 reads TGTGCCAGCATCCTAACGGGACTGCCCAATCATGAGCAGTTCTTC.

The V call is TRBV5-1, the J call TRBJ1-1; TRBD1 matches at 11 bases. Germline lookup yields CDR1 SGHRS and CDR2 YFSETQ. The V and J ends lost 4 bases and 4 bases, in that order; junction bases with no gene match: 6. The CDR3 totals 15 residues. The CDR3 DNA sequence: TGCGCCAGCAGCGGCGGGGACAGGGGGTCCACTGAAGCTTTCTTT. Translated, it gives CASSGGDRGSTEAFF.

The chain recombines TRBV14 with TRBJ2-5; TRBD1 matches 8 bases. The germline V gene has CDR1 SGHDN and CDR2 FVKESK. Germline trimming cut 6 bases from V and 6 bases from J; bases unmatched to any gene: 15. CDR3 size: 16 residues. Here the CDR3 reads CASSPRTGYLSKTQYF. For the CDR3, the DNA is TGTGCCAGCAGTCCCCGGACAGGGTACCTCTCGAAGACCCAGTACTTC.

This clone showed up just once. The rearrangement links TRBV19 to TRBJ2-2; TRBD1 aligns across 9 bases. This CDR3 is built from 17 residues. V was pared by 6 bases and J by 4 bases, with 12 bases of the junction left unmatched. Germline CDR1 is LNHDA and CDR2 is SQIVND (reference sequence). The CDR3 region has the DNA TGTGCCAGTAGGCGACAGTCGGGACAGGGACTCACCGGGGAGCTGTTTTTT. This codes for CASRRQSGQGLTGELFF. The variable domain in full, with the rest retrieved from reference TRBV19 and TRBJ2-2, is DGGITQSPKYLFRKEGQNVTLSCEQNLNHDAMYWYRQDPGQGLRLIYYSQIVNDFQKGDIAEGYSVSREKKESFPLTVTSAQKNPTAFYLCASRRQSGQGLTGELFFGEGSRLTVL.

J is TRBJ2-1 and V is TRBV5-1; 10 bases are shared with TRBD2. V lost 0 bases, J lost 4 bases, and 4 bases stayed unmatched. The CDR3 runs 16 residues. Germline values: CDR1 SGHRS, CDR2 YFSETQ. CDR3 coding DNA: TGCGCCAGCAGCTTGGTTCCAGCGGGAGGGTACAATGAGCAGTTCTTC. Translated: CASSLVPAGGYNEQFF.

This clone was picked up one time. The V gene is TRBV9, the J gene TRBJ2-5; the D gene is possibly TRBD2 (7 bases). Trimming removed 4 bases at V and 4 bases at J, with 17 bases between. The CDR3 runs 15 residues. In germline, CDR1 is SGDLS, CDR2 YYNGEE. CDR3 coding DNA: TGTGCCAGCAGCCCCTGGGGAGGGGGAGGAGAGACCCAGTACTTC. It yields the protein CASSPWGGGGETQYF.

This clone showed up just once. V and J are TRBV9 and TRBJ2-5, with 9 bases identical to TRBD2. V shed 4 bases and J 5 bases; nucleotides not matched to a gene: 12. Germline CDR1 SGDLS, CDR2 YYNGEE. This CDR3 spans 16 amino acids. The CDR3 protein is CASSPGTSRLGETQYF. Here the CDR3 DNA reads TGTGCCAGCAGCCCCGGGACTAGCAGGTTGGGTGAGACCCAGTACTTC. Full variable domain (missing parts from reference TRBV9 and TRBJ2-5): DSGVTQTPKHLITATGQRVTLRCSPRSGDLSVYWYQQSLDQGLQFLIQYYNGEERAKGNILERFSAQQFPDLHSELNLSSLELGDSALYFCASSPGTSRLGETQYFGPGTRLLVL.

The V and J genes are TRBV7-8 and TRBJ1-5; a weak D match, TRBD1 (5 bases). Looked up from germline, CDR1 is SGHVS and CDR2 is FQNEAQ. The V gene lost 2 bases and the J gene lost 7 bases, with 24 bases spanning the gap. The CDR3 is 18 amino acids. CDR3 nucleotides: TGTGCCAGCAGCTTAAGGTGGGGACCCAGCAAGGGCAGGCAGCCCCAGCATTTT. Translated, it gives CASSLRWGPSKGRQPQHF. Full variable domain (remainder filled in from reference TRBV7-8 and TRBJ1-5): GAGVSQSPRYKVAKRGQDVALRCDPISGHVSLFWYQQALGQGPEFLTYFQNEAQLDKSGLPSDRFFAERPEGSVSTLKIQRTQQEDSAVYLCASSLRWGPSKGRQPQHFGDGTRLSIL.

The V gene is TRBV2, the J gene TRBJ1-2, with D perhaps TRBD1 (6 bases). This CDR3 comprises 15 residues. The V end lost 6 bases, the J end lost 3 bases, and 17 bases lay between the germline ends. Germline CDR1 is SNHLY and CDR2 is FYNNEI. The CDR3 nucleotides are TGTGCCAGCAGGGGAAATTACAGGGTAGACTATGGCTACACCTTC. Its translation is CASRGNYRVDYGYTF.

This chain joins TRBV11-2 and TRBJ2-3; D tentatively fits TRBD1 or TRBD2 (5 bases each). The V and J ends lost 1 base and 5 bases respectively, with 7 bases between them. CDR3 size: 13 residues. The germline gives CDR1 SGHAT, CDR2 FQNNGV. The CDR3 spells CASSLGDLDTQYF. CDR3 nucleotides: TGTGCCAGCAGCTTAGGGGACCTAGATACGCAGTATTTT.

The gene calls are TRBV5-5 and TRBJ1-2; possible D gene TRBD1, 5 bases. Looked up from germline, CDR1 is SGHKS and CDR2 is YYEKEE (reference sequence). This CDR3 is 16 amino acids long. V was trimmed by 4 bases and J by 4 bases, leaving 20 bases between them. In nucleotides, the CDR3 is TGTGCCAGCAGCGATGACAGAAACCCAGTTCTCTATGGCTACACCTTC. Its protein product is CASSDDRNPVLYGYTF.

V gene TRBV2 combines with J gene TRBJ2-7; the D gene is possibly TRBD2 (6 bases). The V gene lost 8 bases and the J gene lost 4 bases, with 15 bases spanning the gap. The CDR3 length is 13 residues. Germline loops: CDR1 SNHLY, CDR2 FYNNEI. The CDR3 nucleotides are TGTGCCAGCGTCGTGATGGGGGGTTACGAGCAGTACTTC. This translates into CASVVMGGYEQYF. The whole variable domain, filled in from reference TRBV2 and TRBJ2-7, reads EPEVTQTPSHQVTQMGQEVILRCVPISNHLYFYWYRQILGQKVEFLVSFYNNEISEKSEIFDDQFSVERPDGSNFTLKIRSTKLEDSAMYFCASVVMGGYEQYFGPGTRLTVT.

V usage is TRBV13 and J usage is TRBJ1-2; tentatively, D is TRBD1 (6 bases). The V gene's germline CDR1 is PRHDT and CDR2 FYEKMQ (reference sequence). V gave up 5 bases and J gave up 4 bases, with 11 bases separating them. The CDR3 length is 13 residues. The CDR3, as DNA: TGTGCCAGCAGCGGGGGCAGGGGCTATGGCTACACCTTC. Encoded protein: CASSGGRGYGYTF.

The rearrangement uses TRBV7-9 and TRBJ1-2; tentatively, D is TRBD1 (5 bases). Germline V CDR1 and CDR2: SEHNR, FQNEAQ (reference sequence). CDR3 size: 18 residues. V was trimmed by 5 bases and J by 3 bases, leaving 25 bases between them. In nucleotides, the CDR3 is TGTGCCAGCAGCCGATCCATATATAACGGGGGGAGAGACTATGGCTACACCTTC. Protein sequence: CASSRSIYNGGRDYGYTF.

The V call is TRBV4-1, the J call TRBJ1-1; 8 bases agree with TRBD1. The CDR3 consists of 17 residues. Germline assignment: CDR1 MGHRA and CDR2 YSYEKL. The V gene end was trimmed by 0 bases and the J gene end by 0 bases; junction bases not matched to a gene: 6. The CDR3 DNA follows: TGCGCCAGCAGCCAAGACCGGTGGACAGGGATGAACACTGAAGCTTTCTTT. It yields the protein CASSQDRWTGMNTEAFF.

The CDR3 DNA reads TGTGCCAGCAGTTTAGGGCTAGCGGGAGCCGAGCAGTACTTC. Amino acids: CASSLGLAGAEQYF. This sequence joins TRBV28 and TRBJ2-7, with TRBD2 matching over 10 bases. The CDR3 consists of 14 residues. CDR1 and CDR2 (germline): MDHEN, SYDVKM. V was pared by 2 bases and J by 6 bases, with 4 bases of the junction left unmatched.

V usage is TRBV27 and J usage is TRBJ2-7, with a tentative D call TRBD2 (6 bases). Trimming shortened V by 3 bases and J by 2 bases, and 14 bases separated the two germline ends. Germline CDR1 MNHEY, CDR2 SMNVEV (reference sequence). This CDR3 has 15 amino acids. CDR3 in DNA: TGTGCCAGCAGTTTCGCGGGGTCCTCCACCTACGAGCAGTACTTC. Its translation: CASSFAGSSTYEQYF.

The CDR3 DNA is TGTGCCAGCATCATACTACCGGGACAGGGGTACAATGAGCAGTTCTTC. This gives the protein CASIILPGQGYNEQFF. V is TRBV6-6 and J is TRBJ2-1, with 10 bases lining up with TRBD1. CDR1 MNHNY and CDR2 SVGAGI come from the germline V gene (reference sequence). V lost 7 bases, J lost 4 bases, and 10 bases stayed unmatched. CDR3 length: 16 residues.